This TCR beta chain was sequenced for a study of OX40 agonist ivuxolimab in advanced cancers. Measured with immunoSEQ multiplex PCR; TCRdb has only the in-frame clones, and not every one. The sample yields about 42,000 clones, more than 80% seen once. A note on this clone: Its specificity is not known.

It was autoimmune disease history or systemic immunosuppression that excluded patients. Study-wide results and limits: Among expanded peripheral T cells, antigen specificity went undetermined. In the 0.1-3.0 mg/kg groups, partial responders showed among the lowest expansion. There were, on average, more expanded clones in CD8+ T cells than in CD4+.

Germline V CDR1 and CDR2: SGHRS, YFSETQ. The CDR3 runs 15 residues. The V end was cut by 6 bases, the J end by 2 bases, with 18 bases between. This clonotype was obtained from an adult with an advanced solid tumor such as melanoma, head and neck, liver or kidney cancer. The rearrangement joins TRBV5-1 to TRBJ2-7; TRBD1 is a possible D gene (7 bases). The sample in question was CD4+ or CD8+ T cells sorted from blood, obtained in a trial of the OX40 agonist ivuxolimab. The CDR3 sequence is CASTYEPGGPYEQYF. The CDR3 DNA reads TGCGCCAGCACCTACGAACCAGGGGGGCCCTACGAGCAGTACTTC.